These T cell receptor beta chains were read from a single sample in a study of PD-1 blockade in classical Hodgkin lymphoma. The method was immunoSEQ multiplex PCR; TCRdb's version includes in-frame clones alone and lacks a portion of them. The sample records some 16,000 clones, more than 55% being singletons. Specimen: peripheral blood mononuclear cells (PBMCs), collected before the second cycle of nivolumab. Every receptor here comes from a human donor with classical Hodgkin lymphoma. Each CDR3 is given with its conserved first and last residue. Fields, in order: D gene, J gene, V gene, clone size, CDR3 DNA, CDR3 protein. D genes are given only for firm matches. The listing skips clone size in some rows; elsewhere it reads once, few, many or a size class.

d_gene: -
j_gene: TRBJ2-1
v_gene: TRBV15
abundance: -
CDR3nt: TGTGCCACCAGCAGAGAAGTGGGGTCCTACAATGAGCAGTTCTTC
CDR3aa: CATSREVGSYNEQFF

d_gene: -
j_gene: TRBJ2-7
v_gene: TRBV6-5
abundance: -
CDR3nt: TGTGCCAGCAGTGACTCCTACGAGCAGTACTTC
CDR3aa: CASSDSYEQYF

d_gene: -
j_gene: TRBJ1-5
v_gene: TRBV28
abundance: -
CDR3nt: TGTGCCAGCAGTTTATCAGGGGCAATCAATCAGCCCCAGCATTTT
CDR3aa: CASSLSGAINQPQHF

d_gene: TRBD1
j_gene: TRBJ2-7
v_gene: TRBV6-1
abundance: -
CDR3nt: TGTGCCAGCAGGCCGGGACAGGGCCCCTACGAGCAGTACTTC
CDR3aa: CASRPGQGPYEQYF

d_gene: -
j_gene: TRBJ2-1
v_gene: TRBV6-1
abundance: -
CDR3nt: TGTGCCAGCAGTGAACCAGACAGGTCTGCTGAGCAGTTCTTC
CDR3aa: CASSEPDRSAEQFF

d_gene: -
j_gene: TRBJ1-1
v_gene: TRBV4-1
abundance: once
CDR3nt: TGCGCCAGCAGCCAAGACCTCAGAAACACTGAAGCTTTCTTT
CDR3aa: CASSQDLRNTEAFF

d_gene: -
j_gene: TRBJ2-7
v_gene: TRBV7-2
abundance: -
CDR3nt: TGTGCCAGCAGCCTGGGACTCCGCAGCTCCTACGAGCAGTACTTC
CDR3aa: CASSLGLRSSYEQYF

d_gene: -
j_gene: TRBJ1-5
v_gene: TRBV19
abundance: few
CDR3nt: TGTGCCAGTAGTATCATCCTCGGGGCGCCGGGTCAGCCCCAGCATTTT
CDR3aa: CASSIILGAPGQPQHF

d_gene: -
j_gene: TRBJ1-5
v_gene: TRBV5-1
abundance: -
CDR3nt: TGCGCCAGCAGCCCCGATGGGCAGGGCAATCAGCCCCAGCATTTT
CDR3aa: CASSPDGQGNQPQHF

d_gene: TRBD1
j_gene: TRBJ1-4
v_gene: TRBV4-2
abundance: once
CDR3nt: TGTGCCAGCAGCCAACCGGGACAGGGGGCTAATGAAAAACTGTTTTTT
CDR3aa: CASSQPGQGANEKLFF

d_gene: TRBD2
j_gene: TRBJ2-1
v_gene: TRBV5-1
abundance: -
CDR3nt: TGCGCCAGCAGCTTTAGCGGGAGCTTCTACAATGAGCAGTTCTTC
CDR3aa: CASSFSGSFYNEQFF

d_gene: -
j_gene: TRBJ2-5
v_gene: TRBV29-1
abundance: few
CDR3nt: TGCAGCGTTGATCTGAGCTCCCAAGAGACCCAGTACTTC
CDR3aa: CSVDLSSQETQYF

d_gene: TRBD2
j_gene: TRBJ2-3
v_gene: TRBV6-6
abundance: -
CDR3nt: TGTGCCAGCATGCCTGCGGGAGGGGAAGATACGCAGTATTTT
CDR3aa: CASMPAGGEDTQYF

d_gene: TRBD1
j_gene: TRBJ1-1
v_gene: TRBV19
abundance: -
CDR3nt: TGTGCCAGTACCCCACAGGGGGCGAACACTGAAGCTTTCTTT
CDR3aa: CASTPQGANTEAFF

d_gene: -
j_gene: TRBJ1-1
v_gene: TRBV5-5
abundance: -
CDR3nt: TGTGCCAGCAGCTCCAAAAGTGGGACTAACACTGAAGCTTTCTTT
CDR3aa: CASSSKSGTNTEAFF

d_gene: -
j_gene: TRBJ2-4
v_gene: TRBV6-5
abundance: -
CDR3nt: TGTGCCAGCAGTTACCTACAGGGTCACATTCAGTACTTC
CDR3aa: CASSYLQGHIQYF

d_gene: TRBD1
j_gene: TRBJ2-7
v_gene: TRBV29-1
abundance: -
CDR3nt: TGCAGCGTTGACGGTGGGACAGGGGGATTCGAGCAGTACTTC
CDR3aa: CSVDGGTGGFEQYF

d_gene: -
j_gene: TRBJ1-4
v_gene: TRBV4-1
abundance: -
CDR3nt: TGCGCCAGCAGCTCTCGACGGGCTAATGAAAAACTGTTTTTT
CDR3aa: CASSSRRANEKLFF

d_gene: TRBD1
j_gene: TRBJ1-2
v_gene: TRBV5-6
abundance: -
CDR3nt: TGTGCCAGCGGGACAGGGACCGGCTATGGCTACACCTTC
CDR3aa: CASGTGTGYGYTF

d_gene: TRBD1
j_gene: TRBJ1-5
v_gene: TRBV19
abundance: -
CDR3nt: TGTGCCAGTAGTATAGATCAGAGGGTGGACAGGCTCAATCAGCCCCAGCATTTT
CDR3aa: CASSIDQRVDRLNQPQHF

d_gene: TRBD1
j_gene: TRBJ2-1
v_gene: TRBV5-6
abundance: large
CDR3nt: TGTGCCAGCAGCTGGGGGACAGTCAATGAGCAGTTCTTC
CDR3aa: CASSWGTVNEQFF

d_gene: TRBD1
j_gene: TRBJ2-2
v_gene: TRBV28
abundance: -
CDR3nt: TGTGCCAGCAGTCCCCGGACAGGGAACACCGGGGAGCTGTTTTTT
CDR3aa: CASSPRTGNTGELFF

d_gene: -
j_gene: TRBJ2-2
v_gene: TRBV4-1
abundance: -
CDR3nt: TGCGCCAGCAGCCAAGGGGTCGGAGGGGTCGGGGAGCTGTTTTTT
CDR3aa: CASSQGVGGVGELFF

d_gene: TRBD2
j_gene: TRBJ2-1
v_gene: TRBV18
abundance: -
CDR3nt: TGTGCCAGCTCACTCTCGACTAGCGGTAATGAGCAGTTCTTC
CDR3aa: CASSLSTSGNEQFF

d_gene: -
j_gene: TRBJ2-7
v_gene: TRBV6-5
abundance: -
CDR3nt: TGTGCCGCCAGAGGCAGGGGGGGCGAGCAGTACTTC
CDR3aa: CAARGRGGEQYF

d_gene: TRBD2
j_gene: TRBJ2-3
v_gene: TRBV7-6
abundance: -
CDR3nt: TGTGCCAGCAGCCCGCCGGGACTAGCGGGAGGGGCAGATACGCAGTATTTT
CDR3aa: CASSPPGLAGGADTQYF

d_gene: -
j_gene: TRBJ1-2
v_gene: TRBV27
abundance: few
CDR3nt: TGTGCCAGCAGTTTGGCCAGGGATCGCGATGGCTACACCTTC
CDR3aa: CASSLARDRDGYTF

d_gene: -
j_gene: TRBJ2-2
v_gene: TRBV7-9
abundance: few
CDR3nt: TGTGCCAGCAGCTACTACCCCGCGAACACCGGGGAGCTGTTTTTT
CDR3aa: CASSYYPANTGELFF

d_gene: -
j_gene: TRBJ2-7
v_gene: TRBV28
abundance: -
CDR3nt: TGTGCCAGCATGCCGCAGGGGTTTATCTACGAGCAGTACTTC
CDR3aa: CASMPQGFIYEQYF

d_gene: -
j_gene: TRBJ2-5
v_gene: TRBV5-6
abundance: -
CDR3nt: TGTGCCAGCAGCCGGAAAGTTGGGCTGGAGACCCAGTACTTC
CDR3aa: CASSRKVGLETQYF

d_gene: TRBD2
j_gene: TRBJ2-7
v_gene: TRBV10-3
abundance: -
CDR3nt: TGTGCCATCAGGGGGGGGTCGGACCACGAGCAGTACTTC
CDR3aa: CAIRGGSDHEQYF

d_gene: -
j_gene: TRBJ2-2
v_gene: TRBV2
abundance: -
CDR3nt: TGTGCCAGCAGCGTGGAGCCCGGGGAGCTGTTTTTT
CDR3aa: CASSVEPGELFF

d_gene: TRBD1
j_gene: TRBJ2-2
v_gene: TRBV6-5
abundance: -
CDR3nt: TGTGCCAGCAGTTACTCGATGACAGGGCCCGGGGAGCTGTTTTTT
CDR3aa: CASSYSMTGPGELFF

d_gene: -
j_gene: TRBJ2-5
v_gene: TRBV15
abundance: -
CDR3nt: TGTGCCACCAGCAGGCGGGCCCAAGAGACCCAGTACTTC
CDR3aa: CATSRRAQETQYF

d_gene: TRBD1
j_gene: TRBJ2-1
v_gene: TRBV18
abundance: -
CDR3nt: TGTGCCAGCTCACCCGACAGGGACGAGCAGTTCTTC
CDR3aa: CASSPDRDEQFF

d_gene: TRBD1
j_gene: TRBJ2-5
v_gene: TRBV28
abundance: -
CDR3nt: TGTGCCAGCAGTTCCCACAGGGGACAAGAGACCCAGTACTTC
CDR3aa: CASSSHRGQETQYF

d_gene: TRBD1
j_gene: TRBJ2-7
v_gene: TRBV5-4
abundance: -
CDR3nt: TGTGCCAGCAGCCCCCGACAGGGGATCTACGAGCAGTACTTC
CDR3aa: CASSPRQGIYEQYF

d_gene: -
j_gene: TRBJ1-1
v_gene: TRBV29-1
abundance: -
CDR3nt: TGCAGCGTTGAAGATGTCCGGGGGGCTTGGACTGAAGCTTTCTTT
CDR3aa: CSVEDVRGAWTEAFF

d_gene: TRBD1
j_gene: TRBJ2-3
v_gene: TRBV6-6
abundance: few
CDR3nt: TGTGCCAGCAGGGGATCGGACAGGGCCGGCACAGATACGCAGTATTTT
CDR3aa: CASRGSDRAGTDTQYF

d_gene: -
j_gene: TRBJ2-2
v_gene: TRBV18
abundance: -
CDR3nt: TGTGCCAGCTCACCAAGTGCTGGACAGCGGGCCACCGGGGAGCTGTTTTTT
CDR3aa: CASSPSAGQRATGELFF

d_gene: -
j_gene: TRBJ2-1
v_gene: TRBV29-1
abundance: -
CDR3nt: TGCAGCGTGGTGGCTCTGGGAAATGAGCAGTTCTTC
CDR3aa: CSVVALGNEQFF

d_gene: -
j_gene: TRBJ1-2
v_gene: TRBV29-1
abundance: -
CDR3nt: TGCAGCGGGGCCAGCGGTACTAACTATGGCTACACCTTC
CDR3aa: CSGASGTNYGYTF

d_gene: -
j_gene: TRBJ1-1
v_gene: TRBV28
abundance: -
CDR3nt: TGTGCCAGCAGCCCTTTAATGAACACTGAAGCTTTCTTT
CDR3aa: CASSPLMNTEAFF

d_gene: -
j_gene: TRBJ1-2
v_gene: TRBV6-5
abundance: -
CDR3nt: TGTGCCAGCAGTTACTCGAGGGGGGGCGCAGATGGCTACACCTTC
CDR3aa: CASSYSRGGADGYTF

d_gene: -
j_gene: TRBJ1-6
v_gene: TRBV7-9
abundance: large
CDR3nt: TGTGCCAGCAGCCCCGATTATAATTCACCCCTCCACTTT
CDR3aa: CASSPDYNSPLHF

d_gene: -
j_gene: TRBJ2-3
v_gene: TRBV19
abundance: -
CDR3nt: TGTGCCAGTAGTAGAAAGCGGGTCCCTAGCACAGATACGCAGTATTTT
CDR3aa: CASSRKRVPSTDTQYF

d_gene: -
j_gene: TRBJ2-7
v_gene: TRBV6-7
abundance: -
CDR3nt: TGTGCCAGTCCGTGCCAGGGCGAGCAGTACTTC
CDR3aa: CASPCQGEQYF

d_gene: -
j_gene: TRBJ2-1
v_gene: TRBV6-5
abundance: -
CDR3nt: TGTGCCAGCAGTTGGGACAGCGGGAGATTATATGAGCAGTTCTTC
CDR3aa: CASSWDSGRLYEQFF

d_gene: TRBD1
j_gene: TRBJ2-3
v_gene: TRBV9
abundance: -
CDR3nt: TGTGCCAGCAGCGTAGTCCGGGACAGCTACACAGATACGCAGTATTTT
CDR3aa: CASSVVRDSYTDTQYF

d_gene: -
j_gene: TRBJ1-4
v_gene: TRBV27
abundance: -
CDR3nt: TGTGCCAGCAGCCCCGGGCCAAATGAAAAACTGTTTTTT
CDR3aa: CASSPGPNEKLFF